Described below is a single T cell receptor beta chain sequence and its context. What it binds is not known. Alongside a J-beta primer mix, a sample-barcoded 5' primer served in a second PCR lasting roughly 6 to 12 cycles. A tag from a template-switch adaptor with 12 random nucleotides marked each cDNA molecule. TCRdb ran MiXCR on the 5' RACE reads and lists one entry per CDR3 protein. This sample has about a million distinct CDR3 sequences, with more than 30% found just once. This record belongs to a study of blood T cells in healthy people across ages. V lost 0 bases and J 0 bases, leaving 6 bases between the germline ends. Germline CDR1 reads MNHEY; CDR2 reads SMNVEV (reference sequence). This CDR3 comprises 14 residues. Findings and limits, study-wide: Older age went with lower TCR beta diversity per million T cells, in a roughly linear way. Total diversity from one million sequenced T cells was likely underestimated.

This rearrangement joins TRBV27 to TRBJ2-7; unclear D gene. The source is a man aged 18 to 30 in good health. What was sequenced was blood. The CDR3 DNA reads TGTGCCAGCAGTTTATCGGCGAGCTCCTACGAGCAGTACTTC. Its protein is CASSLSASSYEQYF.